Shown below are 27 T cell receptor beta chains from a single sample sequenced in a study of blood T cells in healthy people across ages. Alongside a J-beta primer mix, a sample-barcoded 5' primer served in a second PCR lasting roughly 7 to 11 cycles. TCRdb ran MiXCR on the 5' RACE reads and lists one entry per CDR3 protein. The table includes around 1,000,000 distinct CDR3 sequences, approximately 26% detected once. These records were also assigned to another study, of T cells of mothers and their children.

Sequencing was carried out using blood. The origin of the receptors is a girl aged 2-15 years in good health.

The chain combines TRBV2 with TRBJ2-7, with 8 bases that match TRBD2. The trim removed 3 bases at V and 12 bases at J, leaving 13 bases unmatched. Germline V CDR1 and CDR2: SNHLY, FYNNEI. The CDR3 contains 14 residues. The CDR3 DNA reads TGTGCCAGCAGTGATCCCGGGGGGGTCGTGAGTTCGTACTTC. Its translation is CASSDPGGVVSSYF.

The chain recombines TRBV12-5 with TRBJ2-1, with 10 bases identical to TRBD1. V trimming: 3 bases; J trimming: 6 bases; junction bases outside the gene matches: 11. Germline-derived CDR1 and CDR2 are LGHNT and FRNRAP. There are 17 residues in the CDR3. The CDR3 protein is CASGFSFGTGVVNEQFF. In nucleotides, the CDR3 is TGTGCTAGTGGTTTTTCGTTCGGGACAGGGGTGGTCAATGAGCAGTTCTTC.

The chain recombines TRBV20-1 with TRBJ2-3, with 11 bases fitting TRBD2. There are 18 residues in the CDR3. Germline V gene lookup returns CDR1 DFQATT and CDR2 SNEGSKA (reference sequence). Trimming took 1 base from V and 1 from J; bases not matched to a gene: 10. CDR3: CSARAFLTTSGGTDTQYF. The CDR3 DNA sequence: TGCAGTGCTAGAGCCTTTCTTACGACTAGCGGGGGCACAGATACGCAGTATTTT.

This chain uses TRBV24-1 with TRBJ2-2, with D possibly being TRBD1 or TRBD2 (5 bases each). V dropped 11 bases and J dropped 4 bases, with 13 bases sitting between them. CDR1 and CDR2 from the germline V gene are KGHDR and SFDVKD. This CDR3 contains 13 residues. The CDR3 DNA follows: TGTGCCATCGGGGACCTGGGCACCGGGGAGCTGTTTTTT. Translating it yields CAIGDLGTGELFF.

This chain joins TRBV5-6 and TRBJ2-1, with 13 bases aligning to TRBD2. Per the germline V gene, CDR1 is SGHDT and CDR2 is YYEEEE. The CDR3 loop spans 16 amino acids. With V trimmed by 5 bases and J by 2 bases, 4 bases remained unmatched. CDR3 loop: CASSVTSGGPYNEQFF. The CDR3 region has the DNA TGTGCCAGCAGTGTGACTAGCGGGGGGCCCTACAATGAGCAGTTCTTC.

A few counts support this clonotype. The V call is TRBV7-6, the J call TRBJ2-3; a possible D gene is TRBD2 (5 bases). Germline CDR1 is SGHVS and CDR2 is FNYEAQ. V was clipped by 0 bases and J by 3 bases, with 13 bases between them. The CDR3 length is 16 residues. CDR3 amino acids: CASSLASVPGTDTQYF. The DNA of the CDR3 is TGTGCCAGCAGCTTAGCTAGCGTTCCCGGGACAGATACGCAGTATTTT.

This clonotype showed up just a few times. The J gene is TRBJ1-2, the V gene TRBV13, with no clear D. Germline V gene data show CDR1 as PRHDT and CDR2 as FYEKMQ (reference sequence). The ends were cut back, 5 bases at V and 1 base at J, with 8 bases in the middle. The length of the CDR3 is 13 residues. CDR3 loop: CASSMQFNYGYTF. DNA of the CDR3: TGTGCCAGCAGCATGCAGTTTAACTATGGCTACACCTTC.

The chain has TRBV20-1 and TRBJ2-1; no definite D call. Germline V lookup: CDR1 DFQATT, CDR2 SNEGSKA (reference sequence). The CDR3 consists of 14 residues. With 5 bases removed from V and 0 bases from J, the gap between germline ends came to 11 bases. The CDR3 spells CSASAISSYNEQFF. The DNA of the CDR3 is TGCAGTGCTTCCGCTATTAGCTCCTACAATGAGCAGTTCTTC.

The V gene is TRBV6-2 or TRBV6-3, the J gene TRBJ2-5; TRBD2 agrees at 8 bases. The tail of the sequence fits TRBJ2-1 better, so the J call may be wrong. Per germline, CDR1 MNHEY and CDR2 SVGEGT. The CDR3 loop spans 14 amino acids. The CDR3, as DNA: TGTGCCAGCGCTGAACTAGCGGACTTGCATGAGCAGTTCTTC. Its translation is CASAELADLHEQFF.

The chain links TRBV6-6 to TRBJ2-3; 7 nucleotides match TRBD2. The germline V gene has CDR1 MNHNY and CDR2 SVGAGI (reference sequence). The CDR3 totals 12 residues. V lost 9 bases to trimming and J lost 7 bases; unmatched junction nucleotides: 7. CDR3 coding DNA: TGTGCCAGTCTAGCGGTACCCTATACGCAGTATTTT. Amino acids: CASLAVPYTQYF.

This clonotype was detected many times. CDR3 sequence reads: CASSLVVGGEDNEQFF. The DNA for the CDR3 is TGTGCCAGCAGCTTAGTGGTTGGCGGAGAAGACAATGAGCAGTTCTTC. V is TRBV7-2 and J is TRBJ2-1; D is uncertain. Germline lookup yields CDR1 SGHTA and CDR2 FQGNSA. Deletions cut 1 base from V and 5 bases from J, with 15 bases between. CDR3 size: 16 residues.

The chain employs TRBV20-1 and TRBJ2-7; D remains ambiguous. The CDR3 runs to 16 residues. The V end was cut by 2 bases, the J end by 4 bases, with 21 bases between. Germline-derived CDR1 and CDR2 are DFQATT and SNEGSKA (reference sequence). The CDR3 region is CSARISGDPHVYEQYF. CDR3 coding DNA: TGCAGTGCTAGAATATCTGGGGATCCACACGTGTACGAGCAGTACTTC.

CDR3 residues: CASSYFAGNTEAFF. DNA of the CDR3: TGTGCCAGCAGTTACTTCGCGGGAAACACTGAAGCTTTCTTT. The chain joins TRBV6-2 or TRBV6-3 to TRBJ1-1; D call uncertain. Deletions cut 1 base from V and 2 bases from J, with 8 bases between. The CDR3 has 14 residues. Germline values: CDR1 MNHEY, CDR2 SVGEGT.

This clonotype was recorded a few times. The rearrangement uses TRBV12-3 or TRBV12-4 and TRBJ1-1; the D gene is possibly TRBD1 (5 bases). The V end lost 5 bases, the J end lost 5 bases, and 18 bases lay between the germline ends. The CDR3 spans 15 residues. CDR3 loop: CASSTSPGGWTEAFF. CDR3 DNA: TGTGCCAGCAGTACCAGCCCGGGGGGTTGGACTGAAGCTTTCTTT.

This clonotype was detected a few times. CDR3 sequence (DNA): TGTGCCAGCAGACACGACAGGGCTCCCTACGAGCAGTACTTC. It yields the protein CASRHDRAPYEQYF. V usage is TRBV28 and J usage is TRBJ2-5; 7 bases map to TRBD1. Near its end, the DNA agrees better with TRBJ2-7, so the J call may be wrong. CDR3 length equals 14 residues. The germline gives CDR1 MDHEN, CDR2 SYDVKM.

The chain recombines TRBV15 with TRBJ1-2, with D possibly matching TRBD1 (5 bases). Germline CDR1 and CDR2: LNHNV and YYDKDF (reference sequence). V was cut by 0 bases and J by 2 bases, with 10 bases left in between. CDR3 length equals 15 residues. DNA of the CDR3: TGTGCCACCAGCAGAGATCGGGACGTAAACTATGGCTACACCTTC. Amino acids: CATSRDRDVNYGYTF.

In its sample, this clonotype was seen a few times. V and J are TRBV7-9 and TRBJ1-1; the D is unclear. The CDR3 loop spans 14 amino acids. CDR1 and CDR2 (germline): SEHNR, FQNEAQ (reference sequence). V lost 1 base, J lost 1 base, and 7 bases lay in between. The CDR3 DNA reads TGTGCCAGCAGCTTAGAGGGAGCGAACACTGAAGCTTTCTTT. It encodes CASSLEGANTEAFF.

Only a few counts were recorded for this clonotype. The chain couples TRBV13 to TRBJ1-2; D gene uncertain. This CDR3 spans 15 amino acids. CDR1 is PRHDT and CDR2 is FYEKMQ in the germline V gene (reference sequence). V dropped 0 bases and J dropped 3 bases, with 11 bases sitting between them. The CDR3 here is CASSLGGAFYYGYTF. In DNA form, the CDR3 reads TGTGCCAGCAGCTTAGGGGGCGCTTTCTACTATGGCTACACCTTC.

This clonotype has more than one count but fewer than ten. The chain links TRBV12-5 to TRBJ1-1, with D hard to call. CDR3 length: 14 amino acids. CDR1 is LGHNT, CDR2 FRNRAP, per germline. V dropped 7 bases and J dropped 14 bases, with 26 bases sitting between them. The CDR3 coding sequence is TGTGCTAGTGCCTTTAAGGTTGCGCTCGAACGTTTGTTCTTT. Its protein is CASAFKVALERLFF.

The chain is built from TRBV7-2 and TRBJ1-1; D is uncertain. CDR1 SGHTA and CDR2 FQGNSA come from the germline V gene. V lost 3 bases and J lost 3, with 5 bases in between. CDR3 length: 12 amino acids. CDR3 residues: CASSFFYTEAFF. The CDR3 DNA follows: TGTGCCAGCAGCTTTTTTTACACTGAAGCTTTCTTT. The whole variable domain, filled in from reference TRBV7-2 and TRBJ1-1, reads GAGVSQSPSNKVTEKGKDVELRCDPISGHTALYWYRQSLGQGLEFLIYFQGNSAPDKSGLPSDRFSAERTGGSVSTLTIQRTQQEDSAVYLCASSFFYTEAFFGQGTRLTVV.

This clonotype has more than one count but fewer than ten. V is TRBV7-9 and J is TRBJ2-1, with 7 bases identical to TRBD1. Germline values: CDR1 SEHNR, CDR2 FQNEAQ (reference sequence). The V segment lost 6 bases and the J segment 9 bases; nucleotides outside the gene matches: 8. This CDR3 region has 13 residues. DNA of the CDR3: TGTGCCAGCAGTTCGGGGACAGACAGTGAGCAGTTCTTC. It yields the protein CASSSGTDSEQFF. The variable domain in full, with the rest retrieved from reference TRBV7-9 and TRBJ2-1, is DTGVSQNPRHKITKRGQNVTFRCDPISEHNRLYWYRQTLGQGPEFLTYFQNEAQLEKSRLLSDRFSAERPKGSFSTLEIQRTEQGDSAMYLCASSSGTDSEQFFGPGTRLTVL.

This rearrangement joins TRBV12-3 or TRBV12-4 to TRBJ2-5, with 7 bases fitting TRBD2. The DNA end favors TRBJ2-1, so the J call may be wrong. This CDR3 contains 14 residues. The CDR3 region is CASRREADIDEQFF. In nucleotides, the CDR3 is TGTGCCAGTCGCCGGGAGGCGGATATCGATGAGCAGTTCTTC.

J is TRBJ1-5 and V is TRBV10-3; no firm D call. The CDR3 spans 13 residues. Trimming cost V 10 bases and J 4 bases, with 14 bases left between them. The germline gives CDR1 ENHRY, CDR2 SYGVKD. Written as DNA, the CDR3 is TGTGCCACGACCCGGGCCCCAAATCAGCCCCAGCATTTT. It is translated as CATTRAPNQPQHF.

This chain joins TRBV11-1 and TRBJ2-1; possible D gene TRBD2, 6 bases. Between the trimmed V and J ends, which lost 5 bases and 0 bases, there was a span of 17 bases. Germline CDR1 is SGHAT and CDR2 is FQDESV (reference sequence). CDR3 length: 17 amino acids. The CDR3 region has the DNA TGTGCCAGCAGCGTCACACGGGGGAAGAGCTCCTACAATGAGCAGTTCTTC. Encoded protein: CASSVTRGKSSYNEQFF.

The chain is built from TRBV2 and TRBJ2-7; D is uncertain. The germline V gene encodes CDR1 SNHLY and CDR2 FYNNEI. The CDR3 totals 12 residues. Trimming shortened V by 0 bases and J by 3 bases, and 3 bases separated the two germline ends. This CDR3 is CASSEARYEQYF. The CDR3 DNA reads TGTGCCAGCAGTGAAGCCCGCTACGAGCAGTACTTC. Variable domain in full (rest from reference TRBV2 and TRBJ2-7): EPEVTQTPSHQVTQMGQEVILRCVPISNHLYFYWYRQILGQKVEFLVSFYNNEISEKSEIFDDQFSVERPDGSNFTLKIRSTKLEDSAMYFCASSEARYEQYFGPGTRLTVT.

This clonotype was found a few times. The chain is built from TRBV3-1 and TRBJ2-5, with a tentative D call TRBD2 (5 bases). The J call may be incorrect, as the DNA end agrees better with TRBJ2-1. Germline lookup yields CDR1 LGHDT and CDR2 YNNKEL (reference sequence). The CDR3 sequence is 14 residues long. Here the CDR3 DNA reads TGTGCCAGCAGCCTCAAGAGGGTGGGGAATGAGCAGTTCTTC. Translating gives CASSLKRVGNEQFF.

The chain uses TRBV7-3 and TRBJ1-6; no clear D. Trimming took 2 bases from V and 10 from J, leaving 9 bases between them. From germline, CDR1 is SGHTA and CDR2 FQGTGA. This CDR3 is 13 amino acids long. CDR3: CASSLSGKSPLHF. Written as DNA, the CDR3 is TGTGCCAGCAGCTTATCTGGGAAATCACCCCTCCACTTT.